Shown below are 3 T cell receptor beta chains from a single sample sequenced in a study of blood T cell repertoires in COVID-19. The method was immunoSEQ multiplex PCR; TCRdb's version includes in-frame clones alone and lacks a portion of them. Among some 200,000 clones listed, roughly 90% were seen once. Sample: PBMCs or T cells enriched from blood (not recorded which). These receptor sequences come from a woman aged 18-29 years who had recovered from COVID-19.

The chain uses TRBV4-1 and TRBJ2-5; TRBD1 might be the D (6 bases). V gave up 3 bases and J gave up 1 base, with 9 bases separating them. The CDR3 length is 14 residues. CDR1 and CDR2 from the germline V gene are MGHRA and YSYEKL. The CDR3 DNA is TGCGCCAGCAGCCACGGACAGTTCCAAGAGACCCAGTACTTC. Its translation: CASSHGQFQETQYF.

This chain links TRBV19 with TRBJ1-1, with unresolved D. Germline assignment: CDR1 LNHDA and CDR2 SQIVND (reference sequence). The CDR3 consists of 13 residues. Trimming took 7 bases from V and 3 from J, leaving 12 bases between them. The CDR3 loop reads CASNPRRDTEAFF. As DNA, the CDR3 is TGTGCCAGTAACCCCCGGCGGGACACTGAAGCTTTCTTT.

The chain links TRBV5-5 to TRBJ1-5; maybe TRBD1 (6 bases). CDR1 SGHKS and CDR2 YYEKEE come from the germline V gene (reference sequence). The CDR3 spans 14 residues. Trimming shortened V by 0 bases and J by 7 bases, and 11 bases separated the two germline ends. The CDR3 is CASSLEGVRQPQHF. CDR3 DNA: TGTGCCAGCAGCTTGGAGGGGGTCCGGCAGCCCCAGCATTTT.